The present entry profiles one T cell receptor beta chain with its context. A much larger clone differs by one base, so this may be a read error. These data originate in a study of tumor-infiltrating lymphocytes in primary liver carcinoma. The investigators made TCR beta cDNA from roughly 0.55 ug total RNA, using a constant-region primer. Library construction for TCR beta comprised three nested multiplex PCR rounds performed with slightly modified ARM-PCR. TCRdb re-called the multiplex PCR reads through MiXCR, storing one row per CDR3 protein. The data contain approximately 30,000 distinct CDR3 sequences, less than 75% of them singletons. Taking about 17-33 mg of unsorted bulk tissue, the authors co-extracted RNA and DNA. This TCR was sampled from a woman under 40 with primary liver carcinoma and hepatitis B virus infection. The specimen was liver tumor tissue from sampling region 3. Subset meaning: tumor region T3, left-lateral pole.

The CDR3 spells CADSLGRREDTGELFF. CDR3 DNA: TGTGCCGACAGCTTAGGGCGGCGGGAGGACACCGGGGAGCTGTTTTTT. J is TRBJ2-2 and V is TRBV7-8; 8 bases fit TRBD2. The J segment lost 3 bases and the V segment lost 11 bases, leaving 14 bases of the junction unmatched. The germline CDR1 and CDR2 sequences are SGHVS and FQNEAQ. The CDR3 totals 16 residues.